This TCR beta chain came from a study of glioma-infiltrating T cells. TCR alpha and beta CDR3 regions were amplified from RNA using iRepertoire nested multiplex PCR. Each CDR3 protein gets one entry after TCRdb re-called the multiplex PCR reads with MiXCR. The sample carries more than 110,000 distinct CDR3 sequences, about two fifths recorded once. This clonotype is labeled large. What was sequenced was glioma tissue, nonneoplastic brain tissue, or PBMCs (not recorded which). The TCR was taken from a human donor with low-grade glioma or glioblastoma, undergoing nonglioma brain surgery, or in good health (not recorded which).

The CDR3: CASKGPSTDTQYF. The CDR3 DNA reads TGTGCCAGCAAGGGACCAAGCACAGATACGCAGTATTTT. The chain links TRBV2 to TRBJ2-3; D possibly matches TRBD1 or TRBD2 (5 bases each). Trimming left V 7 bases short and J 0 bases short, with 8 bases between. From germline, CDR1 is SNHLY and CDR2 FYNNEI. This CDR3 is built from 13 residues.